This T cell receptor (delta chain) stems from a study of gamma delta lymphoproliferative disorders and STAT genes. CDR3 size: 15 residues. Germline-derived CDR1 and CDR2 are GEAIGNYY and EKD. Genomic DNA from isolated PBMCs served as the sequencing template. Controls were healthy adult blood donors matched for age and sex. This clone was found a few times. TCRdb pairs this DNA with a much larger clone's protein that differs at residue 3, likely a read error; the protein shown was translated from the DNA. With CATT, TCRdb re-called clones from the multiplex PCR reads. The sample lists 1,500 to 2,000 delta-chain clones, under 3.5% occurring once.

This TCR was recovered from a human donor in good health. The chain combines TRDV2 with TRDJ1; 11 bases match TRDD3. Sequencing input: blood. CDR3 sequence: CARDKLGDTGDKLIF. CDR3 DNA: TGTGCCCGTGATAAGTTGGGGGATACGGGCGATAAACTCATCTTT.